A single TCR beta chain is shown here with its context. There is no known antigen for this receptor. There are no base qualities to consult, and no much larger clone falls within one base. This sample is part of a study of identical twins (dated by TCRdb to 2016 to 2017). Context from the whole study: To test whether fetal clonotypes persist, this study deep-sequenced TCR alpha and beta repertoires from monozygotic twins, from unrelated adults of various ages, and from cord blood. To rule out contamination, replicate twin experiments were performed at different times with different library preparation protocols. Broader findings and caveats from the paper: Fewer insertions were carried by abundant cord blood beta clonotypes; a weaker similar trend was observed in young adult naive repertoires, while no such trend was observed in memory repertoires. Conclusions relied on cross-sectional statistical analysis, since the same donors could not be followed over many years. Out-of-frame TCR alpha sharing in monozygotic twins was systematically underestimated by recombination models, whereas sharing between unrelated individuals was in agreement with the recombination models. A weaker excess of twin sharing was found in beta out-of-frame sequences because the signal-to-noise ratio was lowered by fewer shared sequences. Compared with coincidental sharing between unrelated individuals, out-of-frame TCR alpha sequences shared between twins showed an excess of sequences with low generation probability. Invariant T cells such as MAIT and iNKT could partly confound zero-insertion analyses, although diverse VJ usage argued against such confounding for most clonotypes.

The library was built by means of 5' RACE. These reads were obtained on an Illumina HiSeq 2000. A universal primer binding site was added through template switching, and the final cDNA carried a unique molecular identifier so that TCR cDNA molecules could be counted accurately. First-strand cDNA for TCR alpha and beta chains was synthesized from specific primers in the conserved constant-segment region. To control for contamination, every cDNA library was double barcoded, receiving both a SMART-Mk sample barcode and Illumina barcodes. Two successive PCR steps introduced TruSeq adapter sequences along with Illumina sample barcodes. Sequencing of the TCR alpha and beta cDNA libraries was done on the Illumina HiSeq platform using custom primers. In the paper's pipeline: MiGEC was used to process raw reads and extract unique molecular identifiers, and MiXCR was used to find CDR3 positions. For each individual, recombination models were inferred using an EM algorithm with the repgenHMM and IGoR tools. The analysis of shared clonotypes was done with the tcR package in R, with sharing normalized by the product of cloneset sizes. To study raw recombination without the effects of thymic and clonal selection, out-of-frame nonproductive sequences were analyzed. Using fastp at Q25 and MiXCR, TCRdb reprocessed the public reads and kept productive beta chains. Rows with a matching CDR3 protein are joined into one entry that keeps the most common DNA and genes. None of the V and J calls come from the authors' own analysis; TCRdb made them. The table for this sample lists around 530,000 distinct CDR3 sequences; about 15% of them were counted only once. The top ten constitute roughly 0.43% of the sample.

According to the germline V gene (reference sequence), CDR1 reads SEHNR and CDR2 reads FQNEAQ. Measured from the cysteine to the phenylalanine, the CDR3 is 16 residues long. Of the read, only the CDR3 DNA is kept; its 48 bases are in frame from base 1. V trim: 0 bases; J trim: 3 bases; unmatched bases: 5. Only healthy Caucasian donors were included. Three pairs of female monozygotic twins, all aged roughly 18 to 29 years, were included in the twin cohort. CD4+ and CD8+ T cell populations were isolated with positive isolation kits from Invitrogen. These data were likewise used in another study, on yellow fever vaccine responses in identical twins. As that second study puts it: According to the authors, the vaccine-induced T cell response in identical twins seemed to be partly convergent and partly specific to each individual. In the study, vaccine-responding T cell clones were precisely tracked in identical twins.

Sequenced material: CD4+ T cells sorted from blood. The source is a woman aged 18-29 years in good health. This chain is built from TRBV7-9 and TRBJ2-7; 10 middle bases align to TRBD1. The CDR3 region has the sequence CASSLARTGGRYEQYF. The DNA reads as follows: TGTGCCAGCAGCTTAGCCCGGACAGGGGGACGCTACGAGCAGTACTTC.